The sequence of this T cell receptor (beta chain) was determined in a study of OX40 agonist ivuxolimab in advanced cancers. Study at large: People who had prior anti-PD-1, anti-PD-L1 or anti-CTLA-4 therapy could take part, and about 40% had some.

Some clones are missing from TCRdb's copy, which holds only in-frame ones; the method was immunoSEQ multiplex PCR. The data hold around 57,000 clones, with approximately 77% observed a single time. At baseline, cycle 4 day 1, and cycle 7 day 1, blood was sampled. Overall study results and limits: At 0.1 to 3.0 mg/kg, clonal expansion of CD4+ and CD8+ blood T cells had occurred by week 6. Relative to CD4+ cells, CD8+ T cells on average had more expanded clones.

A word on this clone: Antigen unknown.

Germline values: CDR1 SGHAT, CDR2 FQNNGV. With V trimmed by 5 bases and J by 5 bases, 6 bases remained unmatched. The length of the CDR3 is 14 residues. The sequencing used CD4+ or CD8+ T cells sorted from blood, collected in a trial of the OX40 agonist ivuxolimab. This chain joins TRBV11-2 and TRBJ2-1; TRBD2 matches 7 bases. The clonotype was recovered from an adult with an advanced solid tumor such as melanoma, head and neck, liver or kidney cancer. This chain's CDR3 is CASSPAGINNEQFF. The CDR3 nucleotides read TGTGCCAGCAGCCCAGCGGGAATTAACAATGAGCAGTTCTTC.